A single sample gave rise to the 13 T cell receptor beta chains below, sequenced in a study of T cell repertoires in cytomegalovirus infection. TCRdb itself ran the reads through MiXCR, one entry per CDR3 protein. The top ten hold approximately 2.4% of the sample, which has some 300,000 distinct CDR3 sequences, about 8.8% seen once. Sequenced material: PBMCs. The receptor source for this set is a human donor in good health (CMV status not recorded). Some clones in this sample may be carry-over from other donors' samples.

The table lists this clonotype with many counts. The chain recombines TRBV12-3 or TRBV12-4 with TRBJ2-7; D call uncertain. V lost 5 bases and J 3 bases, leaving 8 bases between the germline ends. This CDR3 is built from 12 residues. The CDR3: CASSPYLYEQYF. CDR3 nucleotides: TGTGCCAGCAGTCCCTACCTCTACGAGCAGTACTTC.

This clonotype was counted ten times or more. CDR3 region: CASRIDRFGGYTF. The CDR3 DNA follows: TGTGCCAGCAGAATCGACAGGTTCGGGGGCTACACCTTC. The chain combines TRBV12-3 or TRBV12-4 with TRBJ1-2, with TRBD1 as a possible D gene (6 bases). V lost 6 bases and J lost 8, with 16 bases in between. CDR3 size: 13 residues.

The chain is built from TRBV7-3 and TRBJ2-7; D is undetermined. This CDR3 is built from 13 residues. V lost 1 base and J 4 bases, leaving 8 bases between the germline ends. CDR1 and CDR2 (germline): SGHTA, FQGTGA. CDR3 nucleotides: TGTGCCAGCAGCTTAAACCCCGGTTACGAGCAGTACGTC. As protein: CASSLNPGYEQYV.

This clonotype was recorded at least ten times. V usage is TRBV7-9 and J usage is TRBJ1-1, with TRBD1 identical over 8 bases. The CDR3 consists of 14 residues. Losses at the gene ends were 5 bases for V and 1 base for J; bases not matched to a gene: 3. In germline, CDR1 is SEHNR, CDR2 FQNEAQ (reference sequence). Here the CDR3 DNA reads TGTGCCAGCAGCCGCCAGGGGGCGAACACTGAAGCTTTCTTT. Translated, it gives CASSRQGANTEAFF.

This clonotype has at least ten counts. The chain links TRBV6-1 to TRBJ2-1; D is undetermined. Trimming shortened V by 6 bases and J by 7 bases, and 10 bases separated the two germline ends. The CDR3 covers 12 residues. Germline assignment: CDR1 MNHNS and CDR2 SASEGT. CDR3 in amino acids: CASSTLRNEQFF. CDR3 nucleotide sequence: TGTGCCAGCAGCACCCTCCGTAATGAGCAGTTCTTC.

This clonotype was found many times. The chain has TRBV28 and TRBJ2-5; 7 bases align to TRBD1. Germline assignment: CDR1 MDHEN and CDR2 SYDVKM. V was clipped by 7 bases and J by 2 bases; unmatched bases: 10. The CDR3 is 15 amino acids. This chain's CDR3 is CASIYTGTEQETQYF. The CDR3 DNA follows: TGTGCCAGCATATACACCGGGACAGAACAAGAGACCCAGTACTTC.

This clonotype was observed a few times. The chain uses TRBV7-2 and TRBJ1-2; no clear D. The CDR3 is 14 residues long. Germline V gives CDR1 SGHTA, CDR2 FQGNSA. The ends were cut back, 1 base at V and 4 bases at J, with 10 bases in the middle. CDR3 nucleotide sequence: TGTGCCAGCAGCTTAGATGTCAGAAGCTATGGCTACACCTTC. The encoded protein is CASSLDVRSYGYTF.

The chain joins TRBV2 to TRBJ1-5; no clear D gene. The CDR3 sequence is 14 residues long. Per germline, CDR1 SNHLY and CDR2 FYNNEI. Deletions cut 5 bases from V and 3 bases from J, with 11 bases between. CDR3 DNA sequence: TGTGCCAGCAGTCGGACGCGGAACAATCAGCCCCAGCATTTT. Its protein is CASSRTRNNQPQHF.

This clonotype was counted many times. CDR3 DNA sequence: TGTGCCAGCAGTGACACGATCAATCAGCCCCAGCATTTT. Residues: CASSDTINQPQHF. The chain carries TRBV6-1 and TRBJ1-5; D gene uncertain. Germline V lookup: CDR1 MNHNS, CDR2 SASEGT. The CDR3 length is 13 residues. Trimming pared 3 bases from V and 3 bases from J, leaving 6 bases between.

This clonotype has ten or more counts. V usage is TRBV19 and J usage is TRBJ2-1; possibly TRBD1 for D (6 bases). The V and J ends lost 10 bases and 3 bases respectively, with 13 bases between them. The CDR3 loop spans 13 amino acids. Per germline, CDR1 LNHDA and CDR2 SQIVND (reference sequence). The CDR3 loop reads CATARGYYNEQFF. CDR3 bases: TGTGCCACAGCCAGGGGCTACTACAATGAGCAGTTCTTC.

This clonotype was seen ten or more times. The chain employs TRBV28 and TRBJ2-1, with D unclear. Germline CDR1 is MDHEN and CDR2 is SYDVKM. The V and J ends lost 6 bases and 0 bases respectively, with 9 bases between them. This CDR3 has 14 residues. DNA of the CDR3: TGTGCCAGCAGGCAACACCTCTCCTACAATGAGCAGTTCTTC. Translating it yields CASRQHLSYNEQFF.

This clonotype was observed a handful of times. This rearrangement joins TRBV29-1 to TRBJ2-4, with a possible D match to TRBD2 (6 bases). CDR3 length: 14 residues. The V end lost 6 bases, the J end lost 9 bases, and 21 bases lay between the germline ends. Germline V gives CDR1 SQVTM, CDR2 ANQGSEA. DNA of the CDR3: TGCAGCGTCGACGATGGGGGGAACGCAGGCATTCAGTACTTC. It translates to CSVDDGGNAGIQYF.

The CDR3 bases are TGCAGTGCTAACTTTCGGGGGAGCACAGATACGCAGTATTTT. It translates to CSANFRGSTDTQYF. V usage is TRBV20-1 and J usage is TRBJ2-3; TRBD2 is a possible D gene (6 bases). The germline V and J ends were trimmed by 4 bases and 0 bases, with 11 bases remaining between them. The CDR3 spans 14 residues. The germline CDR1 and CDR2 sequences are DFQATT and SNEGSKA (reference sequence).